Below, one T cell receptor beta chain is given with its context. This specimen belongs to a study of T cell changes during pregnancy in multiple sclerosis. The CDR3 has 18 residues. V dropped 1 base and J dropped 3 bases, with 21 bases sitting between them. Germline CDR1 MNHNS, CDR2 SASEGT. Assay: immunoSEQ multiplex PCR; the TCRdb copy retains only in-frame clones and omits some. The repertoire has about 40,000 clones, 75% to 90% of them found once; the top ten carry around 5%. V usage is TRBV6-1 and J usage is TRBJ1-2; perhaps TRBD1 as D (5 bases). This material consisted of peripheral blood, taken in the first trimester of pregnancy. The source of this sequence is a female donor in good health, enrolled as a control in a pregnancy study. Here the CDR3 reads CASSEGKGPTRGYYGYTF. The CDR3 DNA reads as TGTGCCAGCAGTGAAGGGAAGGGTCCCACAAGGGGCTACTATGGCTACACCTTC.